The 7 T cell receptor beta chains reported below all come from one sample, sequenced in a study of technical replicates of blood from several donors. Sequencing was performed with immunoSEQ multiplex PCR; in TCRdb, only in-frame clones are kept and a portion is missing. The sample yields some 70,000 clones, around 97% seen once. The material sequenced was T cells isolated from PBMCs. The receptors come from a human donor in good health.

For the CDR3, the DNA is TGTGCCTGGATGTACTTAGCGGGAGGTTACAATGAGCAGTTCTTC. This translates into CAWMYLAGGYNEQFF. The chain is built from TRBV30 and TRBJ2-1; 10 bases fit TRBD2. CDR3 length: 15 residues. With 4 bases clipped from V and 4 bases from J, the junction kept 7 bases outside the gene matches. CDR1 is GTSNPN and CDR2 is SVGIG in the germline V gene (reference sequence).

As for this clone: Other nucleotide sequences in the sample specify the same CDR3. DNA of the CDR3: TGTGCCAGCACTAGGGGCGGCAATCAGCCCCAGCATTTT. The encoded protein is CASTRGGNQPQHF. V usage is TRBV6-5 and J usage is TRBJ1-5, with a tentative D call TRBD1 (5 bases). Germline V gene data show CDR1 as MNHEY and CDR2 as SVGAGI. The V gene lost 7 bases and the J gene lost 2 bases, with 9 bases spanning the gap. This CDR3 is built from 13 residues.

The rearrangement uses TRBV4-3 and TRBJ2-3; TRBD2 matches at 9 bases. The CDR3 totals 16 residues. CDR1 is LGHNA, CDR2 YSLEER, per germline. V was pared by 3 bases and J by 3 bases, with 7 bases of the junction left unmatched. Here the CDR3 reads CASSQSIAGVTDTQYF. Here the CDR3 DNA reads TGCGCCAGCAGCCAGTCTATAGCGGGAGTGACAGATACGCAGTATTTT.

CDR3 loop: CASSGGYYGYTF. CDR3 coding DNA: TGTGCCAGCAGTGGAGGGTACTATGGCTACACCTTC. This chain connects TRBV25-1 to TRBJ1-2; no clear D. From germline, CDR1 is MGHDK and CDR2 SYGVNS. CDR3 length equals 12 residues. Trimming shortened V by 4 bases and J by 3 bases, and 6 bases separated the two germline ends.

The chain has TRBV11-3 and TRBJ1-2; 8 nucleotides agree with TRBD1. V lost 8 bases to trimming and J lost 7 bases; unmatched junction nucleotides: 9. The CDR3 extends over 13 amino acids. Germline loops: CDR1 SGHNT, CDR2 YENEEA. The CDR3 coding sequence is TGTGCCAGCTCCAAGGACAGGGCAAGTGGCTACACCTTC. Amino acid sequence: CASSKDRASGYTF.

The V call is TRBV13, the J call TRBJ2-3; 8 bases align to TRBD2. CDR1 and CDR2 (germline): PRHDT, FYEKMQ (reference sequence). The V segment lost 0 bases and the J segment 3 bases; nucleotides outside the gene matches: 11. The CDR3 sequence is 18 residues long. CDR3 sequence reads: CASSLGFLTGGSTDTQYF. CDR3 bases: TGTGCCAGCAGCTTAGGTTTCCTCACGGGAGGGTCTACAGATACGCAGTATTTT.

The rearrangement joins TRBV11-2 to TRBJ1-2; perhaps TRBD1 as D (5 bases). V lost 5 bases to trimming and J lost 4 bases, with 11 bases between them. The CDR3 extends over 13 amino acids. Germline V lookup: CDR1 SGHAT, CDR2 FQNNGV. CDR3 nucleotide sequence: TGTGCCAGCAGCAAGAACAGGATCTATGGCTACACCTTC. Translation: CASSKNRIYGYTF.